Listed below are T cell receptor beta chains from one sample, sequenced in a study of identical twins. In TCRdb, the 5' RACE reads were re-called with MiXCR into one record per CDR3 protein. The sample comprises a few hundred thousand distinct CDR3 sequences, about 8% of which are singletons, and 3% rests with the top ten. The sample was also reused in another study, on yellow fever vaccine responses in identical twins.

Input material: CD8+ T cells sorted from blood. The receptors shown here come from a woman younger than 35 in good health. CDR3s include the opening cysteine and the closing phenylalanine or tryptophan. The D gene is left open where the match is weak. For some rows the clone size is stated as once, few or many, or as a class when expanded; others skip it.

clone_size	j_call	v_call	d_call	cdr3_nt	cdr3_aa
many	TRBJ2-7	TRBV12-3/TRBV12-4	TRBD1	TGTGCCAGCACGAGTGGGACAGTCTACGAGCAGTACTTC	CASTSGTVYEQYF
-	TRBJ2-5	TRBV28	-	TGTGCCAGCACCCCCGGCAGGGGCAGAGAGACCCAGTACTTC	CASTPGRGRETQYF
few	TRBJ1-1	TRBV7-8	-	TGTGCCAGCAGCCCAGGGGTACCGGGCCTAATGAACACTGAAGCTTTCTTT	CASSPGVPGLMNTEAFF
many	TRBJ2-7	TRBV18	-	TGTGCCAGCTCACCGGAGACGGCATACGAGCAGTACTTC	CASSPETAYEQYF
few	TRBJ1-2	TRBV11-1	TRBD1	TGTGCCAGCAGCCTCCGGACAGGGCCGTTGGGAGGCTACACCTTC	CASSLRTGPLGGYTF
many	TRBJ2-1	TRBV4-3	TRBD1	TGCGCCAGCAGCCAAGGGACAGGGATAGCCAATGAGCAGTTCTTC	CASSQGTGIANEQFF
few	TRBJ2-7	TRBV27	-	TGTGCTACGGCGGGGCCCTCCTACGAGCAGTACTTC	CATAGPSYEQYF
few	TRBJ2-5	TRBV27	-	TGTGCCAGCAGCCCTTTCGGTGGGGGGGAGACCCAGTACTTC	CASSPFGGGETQYF
many	TRBJ2-7	TRBV29-1	-	TGCAGCGTTTCAGGTTTGGAGGGACTCTCCTACGAGCAGTACTTC	CSVSGLEGLSYEQYF
-	TRBJ2-1	TRBV9	-	TGTGCCAGCAGCCCGGGCCGGCCCTACAATGAGCAGTTCTTC	CASSPGRPYNEQFF
-	TRBJ1-1	TRBV7-6	-	TGTGCCAGCAGCGCCTGGGGAGGGGGGAACACTGAAGCTTTCTTT	CASSAWGGGNTEAFF
-	TRBJ2-7	TRBV20-1	-	TGCAGTGCTAGAGAAGGAAGGGCGGGGGAGCAGTACTTC	CSAREGRAGEQYF
few	TRBJ2-2	TRBV6-5	TRBD2	TGTGCCAGCAGTTACTGGCGGGAGGGGCCCGGGGAGCTGTTTTTT	CASSYWREGPGELFF
few	TRBJ2-5	TRBV21-1	-	TGTGCCAGCAGCAAAACCCCTCGTTTGGACAGGGGTATGCTAGAGACCCAGTACTTC	CASSKTPRLDRGMLETQYF
-	TRBJ2-7	TRBV12-3/TRBV12-4	TRBD1	TGTGCCAGCAGTACAGGGGCTGCGTACGAGCAGTACTTC	CASSTGAAYEQYF
-	TRBJ1-2	TRBV7-9	-	TGTGCCAGCAGCTTAGCGGGAACCGAAACTAACTATGGCTACACCTTC	CASSLAGTETNYGYTF
few	TRBJ2-5	TRBV7-3	TRBD2	TGTGCCAGCAGCCCCTACGGGGGGGCCCAAGAGACCCAGTACTTC	CASSPYGGAQETQYF
few	TRBJ2-1	TRBV6-2/TRBV6-3	-	TGTGCCAGCAGTTACCCCTTCTTATCGCACAATGAGCAGTTCTTC	CASSYPFLSHNEQFF
few	TRBJ2-5	TRBV23-1	-	TGCGCCAGTCAAAAGTCAGGCAGTCCCGAGACCCAGTACTTC	CASQKSGSPETQYF
many	TRBJ2-2	TRBV6-4	-	TGTGCCAGCAGCGAAGGTGAAACCGGGGAGCTGTTTTTT	CASSEGETGELFF
-	TRBJ2-1	TRBV27	TRBD2	TGTGCCAGCAGTTCGGGACTAGCGGGGGGGCGTGAGCAGTTCTTC	CASSSGLAGGREQFF
few	TRBJ2-3	TRBV6-4	TRBD2	TGTGCCAGCAGTGGACTAGCGGGTACCACAGATACGCAGTATTTT	CASSGLAGTTDTQYF